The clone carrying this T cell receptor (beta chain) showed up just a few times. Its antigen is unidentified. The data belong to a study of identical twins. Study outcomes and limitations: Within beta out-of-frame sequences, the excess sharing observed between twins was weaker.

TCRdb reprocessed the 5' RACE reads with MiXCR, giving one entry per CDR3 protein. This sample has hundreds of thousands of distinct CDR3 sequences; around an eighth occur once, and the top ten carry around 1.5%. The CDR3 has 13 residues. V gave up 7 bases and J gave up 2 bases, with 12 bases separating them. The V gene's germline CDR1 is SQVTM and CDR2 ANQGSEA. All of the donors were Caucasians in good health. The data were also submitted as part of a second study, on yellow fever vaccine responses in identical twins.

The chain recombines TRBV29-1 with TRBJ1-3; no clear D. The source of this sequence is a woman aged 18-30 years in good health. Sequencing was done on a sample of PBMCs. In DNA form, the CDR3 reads TGCAGCGCCTCCCGCGAGGCTGGAAACACCATATATTTT. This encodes CSASREAGNTIYF.